The 4 T cell receptor beta chains below all came from one sample that was sequenced in a study of liver allograft versus peripheral blood T cells. Across the study: The study compared liver allograft T cell receptor repertoires against peripheral blood repertoires of liver transplant recipients.

TCRdb independently ran MiXCR on the reads; one entry per CDR3 protein. The sample holds 84 distinct CDR3 sequences. The receptor set was obtained from a human patient who had a liver transplant. Part of the T cell pool may stem from the graft donor.

CDR3 residues: CASRKGLHNTGELFF. CDR3 in DNA: TGTGCCAGCAGAAAAGGGCTCCATAACACCGGGGAGCTGTTTTTT. The chain combines TRBV6-5 with TRBJ2-2; no reliable D call. The V gene lost 6 bases and the J gene lost 2 bases, with 13 bases spanning the gap. The CDR3 is 15 amino acids. Germline V gene sequence: CDR1 MNHEY, CDR2 SVGAGI.

The rearrangement uses TRBV5-6 and TRBJ2-7; D is uncertain. V lost 4 bases, J lost 7 bases, and 9 bases lay in between. The CDR3 covers 11 residues. Germline V lookup: CDR1 SGHDT, CDR2 YYEEEE. The CDR3 DNA sequence: TGTGCCAGCAGCACCGCCGTGGAGCAGTACTTC. Protein sequence: CASSTAVEQYF. The full variable domain, rest sourced from reference TRBV5-6 and TRBJ2-7, is DAGVTQSPTHLIKTRGQQVTLRCSPKSGHDTVSWYQQALGQGPQFIFQYYEEEERQRGNFPDRFSGHQFPNYSSELNVNALLLGDSALYLCASSTAVEQYFGPGTRLTVT.

The chain combines TRBV5-4 with TRBJ2-7; 9 bases agree with TRBD2. The CDR3 spans 14 residues. Germline values: CDR1 SGHNT, CDR2 YYREEE (reference sequence). The ends lost 4 bases at V and 4 bases at J; junction bases unmatched: 6. In DNA, the CDR3 is TGTGCCAGCAGCATTAGCGGGAGTGGGTACGAGCAGTACTTC. It encodes CASSISGSGYEQYF. The full variable domain, rest sourced from reference TRBV5-4 and TRBJ2-7, is ETGVTQSPTHLIKTRGQQVTLRCSSQSGHNTVSWYQQALGQGPQFIFQYYREEENGRGNFPPRFSGLQFPNYSSELNVNALELDDSALYLCASSISGSGYEQYFGPGTRLTVT.

By proportion, this clonotype is hyperexpanded. The CDR3 DNA sequence: TGTGCCTGGAGGCAGAAGGGGAACACTGAAGCTTTCTTT. As protein: CAWRQKGNTEAFF. The chain employs TRBV30 and TRBJ1-1; D is ambiguous. Germline V gene sequence: CDR1 GTSNPN, CDR2 SVGIG (reference sequence). Trimming cost V 3 bases and J 1 base, with 9 bases left between them. This CDR3 has 13 residues.